Below are 13 T cell receptor beta chains sequenced from a single sample in a study of CD8 T cells in ankylosing spondylitis. The study's findings and limits: Blood from ankylosing spondylitis patients appeared to carry a characteristic roughly 8-variant TCR beta motif.

One entry per CDR3 protein, called by TCRdb with MiXCR from the 5' RACE reads. The sample has about 390,000 distinct CDR3 sequences; 20% to 25% are singletons. For these TCRs, the target antigens are not known. What was sequenced was blood, either unsorted or a sorted T cell fraction (not recorded which). These receptors were collected from a male donor with ankylosing spondylitis.

The chain employs TRBV5-1 and TRBJ2-1; D is unclear. The V end was cut by 1 base, the J end by 3 bases, with 8 bases between. CDR3 length: 14 residues. Germline V gives CDR1 SGHRS, CDR2 YFSETQ. The CDR3 DNA follows: TGCGCCAGCAGCTTGTCCCTATTCTACAATGAGCAGTTCTTC. It translates to CASSLSLFYNEQFF.

DNA of the CDR3: TGTGCCACCAGTGGTCAATATTGGGACGGGAACACCGGGGAGCTGTTTTTT. Translation gives CATSGQYWDGNTGELFF. J is TRBJ2-2 and V is TRBV24-1; D is perhaps TRBD1 or TRBD2 (5 bases each). Trimming cost V 5 bases and J 1 base, with 16 bases left between them. CDR3 length equals 17 residues. Germline V gene sequence: CDR1 KGHDR, CDR2 SFDVKD.

The chain is built from TRBV7-9 and TRBJ1-5; D remains unclear. The length of the CDR3 is 14 residues. V lost 5 bases and J 4 bases, leaving 12 bases between the germline ends. Looked up from germline, CDR1 is SEHNR and CDR2 is FQNEAQ (reference sequence). CDR3: CASSPPIGNQPQHF. The CDR3 DNA reads TGTGCCAGCAGCCCACCCATCGGGAATCAGCCCCAGCATTTT.

The genes are TRBV5-1 and TRBJ2-7, with D maybe TRBD1 (7 bases). Germline lookup yields CDR1 SGHRS and CDR2 YFSETQ. The CDR3 covers 15 residues. Trimming shortened V by 4 bases and J by 4 bases, and 18 bases separated the two germline ends. In DNA form, the CDR3 reads TGCGCCAGCAGCCCGGGAGAAGGGGGCTGGTACGAGCAGTACTTC. This sequence encodes CASSPGEGGWYEQYF.

This clonotype has just a few counts. The V gene is TRBV4-2, the J gene TRBJ1-5; no definite D call. Germline lookup yields CDR1 LGHNA and CDR2 YNFKEQ. Trimming cost V 4 bases and J 7 bases, with 8 bases left between them. The CDR3 runs 12 residues. The CDR3 is CASSLNRQPQHF. Here the CDR3 DNA reads TGTGCCAGCAGCCTAAATCGGCAGCCCCAGCATTTT.

The chain uses TRBV5-1 and TRBJ2-7, with 10 bases matching TRBD1. Per the germline V gene, CDR1 is SGHRS and CDR2 is YFSETQ. With 0 bases clipped from V and 5 bases from J, the junction kept 8 bases outside the gene matches. The CDR3 has 16 residues. The CDR3 DNA follows: TGCGCCAGCAGCTTGGATATGTCCGGGACAGGGGACGAGCAGTACTTC. Its protein product is CASSLDMSGTGDEQYF. Full variable domain (remainder filled in from reference TRBV5-1 and TRBJ2-7): KAGVTQTPRYLIKTRGQQVTLSCSPISGHRSVSWYQQTPGQGLQFLFEYFSETQRNKGNFPGRFSGRQFSNSRSEMNVSTLELGDSALYLCASSLDMSGTGDEQYFGPGTRLTVT.

This chain uses TRBV13 with TRBJ2-7, with 7 bases aligning to TRBD1. The trim removed 2 bases at V and 0 bases at J, leaving 4 bases unmatched. Germline CDR1 and CDR2: PRHDT and FYEKMQ (reference sequence). This CDR3 has 15 amino acids. As DNA, the CDR3 is TGTGCCAGCAGCTTAAGACAGGGAGTCTCCTACGAGCAGTACTTC. As protein: CASSLRQGVSYEQYF. The complete variable domain, with remaining parts taken from reference TRBV13 and TRBJ2-7, reads AAGVIQSPRHLIKEKRETATLKCYPIPRHDTVYWYQQGPGQDPQFLISFYEKMQSDKGSIPDRFSAQQFSDYHSELNMSSLELGDSALYFCASSLRQGVSYEQYFGPGTRLTVT.

The rearrangement links TRBV9 to TRBJ2-1; possibly TRBD1 for D (5 bases). Germline V gene lookup returns CDR1 SGDLS and CDR2 YYNGEE. V shed 4 bases and J shed 0 bases, with 17 bases lying between them. The CDR3 extends over 17 amino acids. The chain's CDR3 is CASSLTQTESSYNEQFF. The DNA for the CDR3 is TGTGCCAGCAGCCTGACGCAGACAGAGAGCTCCTACAATGAGCAGTTCTTC.

This clonotype occurred many times. This chain links TRBV6-1 with TRBJ2-6; D not certain. Trimming took 5 bases from V and 1 from J, leaving 0 bases between them. Germline lookup yields CDR1 MNHNS and CDR2 SASEGT. The CDR3 totals 12 residues. The CDR3 bases are TGTGCCAGCAGTTCTGGGGCCAACGTCCTGACTTTC. Translation: CASSSGANVLTF.

CDR3 in DNA: TGTGCCAGCAGTTACTCCCCCGGGCAGGGCGAGCAGTACTTC. Encoded protein: CASSYSPGQGEQYF. The V and J genes are TRBV6-5 and TRBJ2-7, with D possibly being TRBD1 (5 bases). Germline CDR1 is MNHEY and CDR2 is SVGAGI. The CDR3 runs 14 residues. V was cut by 0 bases and J by 6 bases, with 12 bases left in between.

This sequence joins TRBV7-9 and TRBJ2-1; D is unresolved. Trimming pared 2 bases from V and 4 bases from J, leaving 6 bases between. Germline V gives CDR1 SEHNR, CDR2 FQNEAQ (reference sequence). This CDR3 contains 13 residues. Written as DNA, the CDR3 is TGTGCCAGCAGCTTATTGGCTTACAATGAGCAGTTCTTC. This codes for CASSLLAYNEQFF.

There are many counts of this clonotype. This chain connects TRBV11-1 to TRBJ2-1; D might be TRBD2 (5 bases). Germline V lookup: CDR1 SGHAT, CDR2 FQDESV (reference sequence). V was pared by 1 base and J by 8 bases, with 9 bases between. CDR3 length equals 13 residues. CDR3 sequence: CASSLGRVHEQFF. CDR3 nucleotides: TGTGCCAGCAGCTTAGGGCGGGTCCATGAGCAGTTCTTC.

This clonotype occurred a few times. CDR3 sequence (DNA): TGTGCCATCAGTGAGTCCCACAGGGGGCCGAACACTGAAGCTTTCTTT. Its protein is CAISESHRGPNTEAFF. The V gene is TRBV10-3, the J gene TRBJ1-1; TRBD1 agrees at 9 bases. The ends lost 0 bases at V and 1 base at J; junction bases unmatched: 3. The CDR3 runs to 16 residues. Germline loops: CDR1 ENHRY, CDR2 SYGVKD.